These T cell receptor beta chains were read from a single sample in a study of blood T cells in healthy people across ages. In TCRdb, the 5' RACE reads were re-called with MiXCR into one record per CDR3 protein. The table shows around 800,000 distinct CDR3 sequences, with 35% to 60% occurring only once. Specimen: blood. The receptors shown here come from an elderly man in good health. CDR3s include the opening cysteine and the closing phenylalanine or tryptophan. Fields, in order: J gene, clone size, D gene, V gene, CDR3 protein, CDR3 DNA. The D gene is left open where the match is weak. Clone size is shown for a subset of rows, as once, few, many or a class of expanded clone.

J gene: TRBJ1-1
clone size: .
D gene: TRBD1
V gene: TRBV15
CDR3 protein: CATSSNRGTGEAFF
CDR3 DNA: TGTGCCACCAGCAGTAACAGGGGAACGGGTGAAGCTTTCTTT

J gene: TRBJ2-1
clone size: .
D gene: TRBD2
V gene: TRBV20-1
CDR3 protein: CSARDIKRESSYSEQFF
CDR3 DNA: TGCAGTGCTAGAGATATTAAGCGGGAGAGTTCCTACAGTGAGCAGTTCTTC

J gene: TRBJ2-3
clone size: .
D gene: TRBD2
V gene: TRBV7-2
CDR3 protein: CASSLGGRSIDTQYF
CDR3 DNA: TGTGCCAGCAGCTTGGGCGGGAGATCTATAGATACGCAGTATTTT

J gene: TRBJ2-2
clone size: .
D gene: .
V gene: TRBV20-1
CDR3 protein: CSARDREADTGELFF
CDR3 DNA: TGCAGTGCTAGAGACAGGGAGGCGGACACCGGGGAGCTGTTTTTT

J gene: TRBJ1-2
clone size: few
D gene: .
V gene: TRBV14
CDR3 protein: CASSGGVSGNYGYTF
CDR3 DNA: TGTGCCAGCAGTGGCGGGGTCTCGGGTAACTATGGCTACACCTTC

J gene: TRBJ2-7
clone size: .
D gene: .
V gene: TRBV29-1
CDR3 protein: CSVPRDGDNEQYF
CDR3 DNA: TGCAGCGTACCTAGAGACGGGGACAATGAGCAGTACTTC

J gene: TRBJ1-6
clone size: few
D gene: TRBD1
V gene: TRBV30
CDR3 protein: CAWNPDRDASPLHF
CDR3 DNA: TGTGCCTGGAACCCGGACAGGGATGCTTCACCCCTCCACTTT

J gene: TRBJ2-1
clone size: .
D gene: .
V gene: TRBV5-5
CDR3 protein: CASSYLVNEQFF
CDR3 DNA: TGTGCCAGCAGCTATCTAGTCAATGAGCAGTTCTTC

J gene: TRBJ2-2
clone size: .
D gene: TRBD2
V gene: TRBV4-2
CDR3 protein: CASKREGNTGELFF
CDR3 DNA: TGTGCCAGCAAGCGGGAGGGTAACACCGGGGAGCTGTTTTTT

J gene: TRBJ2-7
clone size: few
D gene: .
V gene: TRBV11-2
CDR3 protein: CASSFAGNRHEQYF
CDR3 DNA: TGTGCCAGCAGCTTTGCGGGAAATCGACACGAGCAGTACTTC

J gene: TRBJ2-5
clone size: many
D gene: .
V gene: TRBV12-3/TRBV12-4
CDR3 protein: CASTAVDPKYF
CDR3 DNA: TGTGCCAGCACCGCCGTGGACCCTAAGTACTTC

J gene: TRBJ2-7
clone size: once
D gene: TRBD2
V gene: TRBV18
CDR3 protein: CASSRDYSYEQYF
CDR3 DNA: TGTGCCAGCTCCAGGGACTACTCCTACGAGCAGTACTTC

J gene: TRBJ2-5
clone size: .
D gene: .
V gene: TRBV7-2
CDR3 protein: CASSLAKSSAPQETQYF
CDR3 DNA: TGTGCCAGCAGCTTAGCGAAATCCTCCGCCCCACAAGAGACCCAGTACTTC

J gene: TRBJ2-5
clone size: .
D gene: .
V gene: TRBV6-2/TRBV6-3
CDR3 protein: CASSYSRAGAFQETQYF
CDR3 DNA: TGTGCCAGCAGTTACTCGCGGGCAGGGGCCTTCCAAGAGACCCAGTACTTC

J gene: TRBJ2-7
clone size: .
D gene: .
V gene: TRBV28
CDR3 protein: CASSLTAAGTEQYF
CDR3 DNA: TGTGCCAGCAGTTTAACCGCAGCAGGGACCGAGCAGTACTTC

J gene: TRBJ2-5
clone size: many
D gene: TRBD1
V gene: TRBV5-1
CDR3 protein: CASSWTGIQETQYF
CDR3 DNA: TGCGCCAGCAGCTGGACAGGGATTCAAGAGACCCAGTACTTC

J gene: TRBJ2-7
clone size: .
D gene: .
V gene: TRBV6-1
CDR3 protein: CASSASAGTYEQYF
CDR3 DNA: TGTGCCAGCAGTGCATCCGCAGGGACCTACGAGCAGTACTTC

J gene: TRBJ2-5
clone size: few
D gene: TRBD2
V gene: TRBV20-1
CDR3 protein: CSARPGLAGGRETQYF
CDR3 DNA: TGCAGTGCTAGACCGGGACTAGCGGGAGGGCGGGAGACCCAGTACTTC

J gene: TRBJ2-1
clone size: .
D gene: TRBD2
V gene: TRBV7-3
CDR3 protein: CASSLTGGGLAASYNEQFF
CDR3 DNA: TGTGCCAGCAGCTTAACGGGGGGTGGGCTAGCGGCATCCTACAATGAGCAGTTCTTC

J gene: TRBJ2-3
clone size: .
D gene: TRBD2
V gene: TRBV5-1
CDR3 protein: CASSISGTSGYF
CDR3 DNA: TGCGCCAGCAGCATCTCCGGGACTAGCGGGTATTTT

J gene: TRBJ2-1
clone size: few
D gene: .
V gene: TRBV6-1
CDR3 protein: CASSQGGSGNEQFF
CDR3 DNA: TGTGCCAGCAGTCAAGGAGGCAGCGGTAATGAGCAGTTCTTC

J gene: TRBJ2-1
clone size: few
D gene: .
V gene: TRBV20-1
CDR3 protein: CSARPGRNNEQFF
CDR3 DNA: TGCAGTGCTAGACCGGGCAGAAACAATGAGCAGTTCTTC

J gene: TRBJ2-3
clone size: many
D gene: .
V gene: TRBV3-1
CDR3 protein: CASSQGADTQYF
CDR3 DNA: TGTGCCAGCAGCCAGGGGGCAGATACGCAGTATTTT

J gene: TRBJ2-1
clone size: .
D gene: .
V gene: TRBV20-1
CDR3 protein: CSAPAAPYNEQFF
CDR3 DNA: TGCAGTGCTCCCGCGGCACCCTACAATGAGCAGTTCTTC

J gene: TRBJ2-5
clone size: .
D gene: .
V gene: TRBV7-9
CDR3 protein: CASVLGLAHNEQYF
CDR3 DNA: TGTGCCAGCGTCCTTGGGCTAGCACACAATGAGCAGTACTTC

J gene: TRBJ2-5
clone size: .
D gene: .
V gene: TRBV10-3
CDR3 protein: CAISETSRGTQYF
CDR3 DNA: TGTGCCATCAGTGAGACCAGTCGGGGGACCCAGTACTTC

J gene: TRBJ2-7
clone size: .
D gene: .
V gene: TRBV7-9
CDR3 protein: CASDRGSEQYF
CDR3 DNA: TGTGCCAGCGACAGAGGGAGCGAGCAGTACTTC

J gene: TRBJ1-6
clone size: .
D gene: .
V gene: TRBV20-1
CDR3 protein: CSAMEGGDSPLHF
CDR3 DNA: TGCAGTGCTATGGAGGGAGGCGATTCACCCCTCCACTTT

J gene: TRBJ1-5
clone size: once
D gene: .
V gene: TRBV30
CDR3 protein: CAWSVGQVDNQPQHF
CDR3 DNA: TGTGCCTGGAGTGTAGGGCAGGTAGACAATCAGCCCCAGCATTTT

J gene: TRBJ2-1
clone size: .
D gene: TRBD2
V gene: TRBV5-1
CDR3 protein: CASRGSGRARGEQFF
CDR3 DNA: TGCGCCAGCAGGGGTAGCGGGAGGGCCAGGGGAGAGCAGTTCTTC

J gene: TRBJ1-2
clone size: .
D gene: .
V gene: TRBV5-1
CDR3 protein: CASSLAGTDNYGYTF
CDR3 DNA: TGCGCCAGCAGCTTGGCCGGGACGGATAACTATGGCTACACCTTC

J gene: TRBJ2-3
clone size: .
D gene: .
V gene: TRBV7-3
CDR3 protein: CASAVSGTDTQYF
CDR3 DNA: TGTGCCAGTGCCGTCTCGGGCACAGATACGCAGTATTTT

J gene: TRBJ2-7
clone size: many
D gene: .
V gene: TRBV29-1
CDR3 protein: CSGGTQTYEQYF
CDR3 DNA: TGCAGCGGAGGGACGCAAACCTACGAGCAGTACTTC

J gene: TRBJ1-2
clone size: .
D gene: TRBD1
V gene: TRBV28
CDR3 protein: CASSQGGTNYGYTF
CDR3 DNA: TGTGCCAGCAGCCAGGGGGGGACTAACTATGGCTACACCTTC